This TCR beta chain was sequenced in a study of early T cells in non-severe SARS-CoV-2 infection. Study outcomes and limitations: Sequences matched to VDJdb favored anti-spike CD8 responses, while private and CD4 specificities were missed.

This clonotype was observed at least ten times. Antigen specificity is unknown. TCRdb reprocessed the 5' RACE reads with MiXCR, giving one entry per CDR3 protein. The data contain 60,000 to 75,000 distinct CDR3 sequences, approximately 4.6% of them singletons. The CDR3 runs to 15 residues. Trimming stripped 2 bases from V and 6 bases from J, with 16 bases between. CDR1 is SGHVS and CDR2 is FQNEAQ in the germline V gene. The chain joins TRBV7-8 to TRBJ1-2; D gene uncertain. This specimen consisted of whole blood, obtained at baseline. This sequence was found in an adult who was a healthcare worker with PCR-confirmed SARS-CoV-2 infection or an uninfected control (not recorded which). The donor label of this sample is uncertain. The CDR3 DNA reads TGTGCCAGCAGCTTAAGGCTTGGGCAGACGAATGGCTACACCTTC. The encoded protein is CASSLRLGQTNGYTF.